This passage covers 22 T cell receptor beta chains from one sample sequenced in a study of blood T cell repertoires in COVID-19 (dated by TCRdb to the early 2020s). Library prep was done by the immunoSEQ multiplex PCR assay. Entries here come from immuneACCESS through TCRdb and include only in-frame sequences with V and J called. Some clones fail to appear in such tables; in the studies checked, an unresolved V gene covers under half of the shortfall, and the cause of the remainder is unknown. Recorded for this sample are roughly 230,000 clones; 75% to 85% of them occurred a single time. The ten largest clonotypes hold around 5.5% of the sample. Sequenced material: peripheral blood. Receptors were obtained from a man aged 50 or older with COVID-19, enrolled during active disease.

This chain connects TRBV5-6 to TRBJ1-2; D gene ambiguous. Germline lookup yields CDR1 SGHDT and CDR2 YYEEEE. CDR3 length equals 12 residues. V lost 1 base and J 4 bases, leaving 5 bases between the germline ends. CDR3 protein: CASSLPGYGYTF. The CDR3 DNA reads TGTGCCAGCAGCTTGCCGGGCTATGGCTACACCTTC.

The rearrangement uses TRBV4-2 and TRBJ2-2, with 10 bases that match TRBD2. The V gene's germline CDR1 is LGHNA and CDR2 YNFKEQ. The trim removed 0 bases at V and 2 bases at J, leaving 6 bases unmatched. The CDR3 contains 18 residues. The CDR3 here is CASSQDRLAGANTGELFF. CDR3 sequence (DNA): TGTGCCAGCAGCCAAGATCGCCTAGCGGGGGCAAACACCGGGGAGCTGTTTTTT.

The CDR3 reads CASREMKKSEQYF. The DNA for the CDR3 is TGTGCCAGCAGAGAGATGAAGAAGTCCGAGCAGTACTTC. V is TRBV6-6 and J is TRBJ2-7; D gene uncertain. The CDR3 is 13 residues long. Germline CDR1 MNHNY, CDR2 SVGAGI (reference sequence). V lost 6 bases, J lost 6 bases, and 15 bases lay in between.

V is TRBV28 and J is TRBJ1-3; D is undetermined. This CDR3 has 15 residues. CDR1 is MDHEN and CDR2 is SYDVKM in the germline V gene. The ends were cut back, 5 bases at V and 0 bases at J, with 11 bases in the middle. The CDR3 is CASSPRVPSGNTIYF. Written as DNA, the CDR3 is TGTGCCAGCAGTCCCCGGGTCCCCTCTGGAAACACCATATATTTT.

The chain links TRBV29-1 to TRBJ1-1; D is undetermined. The CDR3 spans 13 residues. Trimming cost V 5 bases and J 4 bases, with 14 bases left between them. Per germline, CDR1 SQVTM and CDR2 ANQGSEA. This chain's CDR3 is CSVQPGGSTEAFF. In DNA form, the CDR3 reads TGCAGCGTTCAGCCGGGAGGGTCCACTGAAGCTTTCTTT. Supplemented by reference TRBV29-1 and TRBJ1-1, the full variable domain reads SAVISQKPSRDICQRGTSLTIQCQVDSQVTMMFWYRQQPGQSLTLIATANQGSEATYESGFVIDKFPISRPNLTFSTLTVSNMSPEDSSIYLCSVQPGGSTEAFFGQGTRLTVV.

The rearrangement joins TRBV28 to TRBJ1-4; maybe TRBD1 (5 bases). This CDR3 has 14 residues. Trimming cost V 2 bases and J 8 bases, with 12 bases left between them. Germline V gene sequence: CDR1 MDHEN, CDR2 SYDVKM. This CDR3 is CASSLQGTFEKLFF. The CDR3 DNA sequence: TGTGCCAGCAGTTTACAGGGTACCTTCGAAAAACTGTTTTTT. Full variable domain (rest looked up from reference TRBV28 and TRBJ1-4): DVKVTQSSRYLVKRTGEKVFLECVQDMDHENMFWYRQDPGLGLRLIYFSYDVKMKEKGDIPEGYSVSREKKERFSLILESASTNQTSMYLCASSLQGTFEKLFFGSGTQLSVL.

The chain combines TRBV5-1 with TRBJ1-1; D unresolved. Trimming shortened V by 3 bases and J by 0 bases, and 12 bases separated the two germline ends. The CDR3 runs 15 residues. Germline CDR1 and CDR2: SGHRS and YFSETQ. The CDR3 DNA reads TGCGCCAGCAGCTCATTGTCAGGTTTGAACACTGAAGCTTTCTTT. Amino acid sequence: CASSSLSGLNTEAFF.

The chain uses TRBV5-5 and TRBJ1-1; perhaps TRBD1 as D (6 bases). V lost 1 base and J 0 bases, leaving 10 bases between the germline ends. The CDR3 has 15 residues. The germline CDR1 and CDR2 sequences are SGHKS and YYEKEE (reference sequence). In nucleotides, the CDR3 is TGTGCCAGCAGCTTGAACAGGGTTGTGAACACTGAAGCTTTCTTT. Encoded protein: CASSLNRVVNTEAFF. Complete variable domain (other parts from reference TRBV5-5 and TRBJ1-1): DAGVTQSPTHLIKTRGQQVTLRCSPISGHKSVSWYQQVLGQGPQFIFQYYEKEERGRGNFPDRFSARQFPNYSSELNVNALLLGDSALYLCASSLNRVVNTEAFFGQGTRLTVV.

The J gene is TRBJ2-7, the V gene TRBV5-6; maybe TRBD2 (6 bases). Germline CDR1 and CDR2: SGHDT and YYEEEE. Between the trimmed V and J ends, which lost 6 bases and 4 bases, there was a span of 20 bases. The CDR3 runs to 15 residues. CDR3: CASTRIRGAGYEQYF. DNA of the CDR3: TGTGCCAGCACCCGGATACGAGGGGCGGGGTACGAGCAGTACTTC.

The chain couples TRBV7-3 to TRBJ2-1; weak D call: TRBD1 (6 bases). The germline gives CDR1 SGHTA, CDR2 FQGTGA. V was pared by 0 bases and J by 8 bases, with 14 bases between. The CDR3 length is 15 residues. The CDR3 is CASSLTGTTAYEQFF. In DNA form, the CDR3 reads TGTGCCAGCAGCTTAACTGGGACAACGGCCTATGAGCAGTTCTTC.

The rearrangement uses TRBV28 and TRBJ1-2, with a weak D call TRBD1 (5 bases). Germline loops: CDR1 MDHEN, CDR2 SYDVKM. Trimming shortened V by 6 bases and J by 9 bases, and 23 bases separated the two germline ends. CDR3 length: 15 residues. The CDR3 sequence: CASRTGGGKIGSYTF. CDR3 in DNA: TGTGCCAGCAGAACCGGGGGGGGGAAGATCGGTAGCTACACCTTC.

J is TRBJ1-1 and V is TRBV7-2, with a tentative D call TRBD1 (6 bases). The CDR3 has 15 amino acids. From germline, CDR1 is SGHTA and CDR2 FQGNSA. V was clipped by 5 bases and J by 1 base, with 14 bases between them. CDR3 sequence: CASSGGQLRNTEAFF. Written as DNA, the CDR3 is TGTGCCAGCAGCGGCGGACAGTTAAGGAACACTGAAGCTTTCTTT.

The chain has TRBV5-1 and TRBJ2-1; 8 bases agree with TRBD2. The germline V gene encodes CDR1 SGHRS and CDR2 YFSETQ. With V trimmed by 0 bases and J by 13 bases, 6 bases remained unmatched. The CDR3 extends over 13 amino acids. CDR3: CASSLGPAGGQFF. The CDR3 nucleotides are TGCGCCAGCAGCTTGGGTCCTGCGGGGGGTCAGTTCTTC. The full variable domain, completed using reference TRBV5-1 and TRBJ2-1, is KAGVTQTPRYLIKTRGQQVTLSCSPISGHRSVSWYQQTPGQGLQFLFEYFSETQRNKGNFPGRFSGRQFSNSRSEMNVSTLELGDSALYLCASSLGPAGGQFFGPGTRLTVL.

V usage is TRBV4-2 and J usage is TRBJ2-3; 8 bases match TRBD2. CDR3 length: 16 amino acids. CDR1 and CDR2 (germline): LGHNA, YNFKEQ. The J segment lost 1 base and the V segment lost 4 bases, leaving 7 bases of the junction unmatched. Here the CDR3 reads CASSRYLRGGTDTQYF. DNA for the CDR3: TGTGCCAGCAGCCGTTATCTGCGGGGGGGCACAGATACGCAGTATTTT.

The CDR3 bases are TGTGCCAGCAGCAGGACAGGGGGCGATTACACCATATATTTT. Translating it yields CASSRTGGDYTIYF. The gene calls are TRBV28 and TRBJ1-3, with TRBD1 identical over 11 bases. Germline lookup yields CDR1 MDHEN and CDR2 SYDVKM. V shed 6 bases, J shed 8 bases, and the junction held 6 bases outside the gene matches. There are 14 residues in the CDR3.

This clone was detected only once. V usage is TRBV14 and J usage is TRBJ2-7, with D possibly matching TRBD1 (5 bases). CDR1 is SGHDN, CDR2 FVKESK, per germline. V was trimmed by 1 base and J by 3 bases, leaving 19 bases between them. The CDR3 is made up of 17 amino acids. The CDR3: CASSQVWSETAIYEQYF. DNA for the CDR3: TGTGCCAGCAGCCAAGTTTGGTCCGAGACAGCGATCTACGAGCAGTACTTC. Together with reference TRBV14 and TRBJ2-7, the CDR3 gives the full variable domain: EAGVTQFPSHSVIEKGQTVTLRCDPISGHDNLYWYRRVMGKEIKFLLHFVKESKQDESGMPNNRFLAERTGGTYSTLKVQPAELEDSGVYFCASSQVWSETAIYEQYFGPGTRLTVT.

The chain employs TRBV19 and TRBJ2-4; 9 positions match TRBD1. The CDR3 runs to 17 residues. V was pared by 4 bases and J by 3 bases, with 10 bases of the junction left unmatched. Germline V gene lookup returns CDR1 LNHDA and CDR2 SQIVND (reference sequence). Here the CDR3 DNA reads TGTGCCAGTAGTACAACAGGGGGCGCTTTGGTCAAAAACATTCAGTACTTC. Amino acid sequence: CASSTTGGALVKNIQYF.

J is TRBJ1-3 and V is TRBV4-1; D may be TRBD1 (5 bases). CDR1 is MGHRA, CDR2 YSYEKL, per germline. The CDR3 covers 20 residues. V shed 3 bases and J shed 0 bases, with 24 bases lying between them. The CDR3 bases are TGCGCCAGCAGCCAGTCCCCGCAGGGCGGTCGGGGGTACTCTGGAAACACCATATATTTT. Translating it yields CASSQSPQGGRGYSGNTIYF.

This sequence joins TRBV19 and TRBJ2-3; 13 nucleotides line up with TRBD2. The CDR3 is made up of 15 amino acids. Per germline, CDR1 LNHDA and CDR2 SQIVND (reference sequence). Losses at the gene ends were 10 bases for V and 3 bases for J; bases not matched to a gene: 7. CDR3 coding DNA: TGTGCCACCAGACTAGCGGGGGGTGGGACAGATACGCAGTATTTT. As protein: CATRLAGGGTDTQYF.

This sequence joins TRBV4-1 and TRBJ1-2, with D possibly being TRBD1 (5 bases). Deletions cut 0 bases from V and 5 bases from J, with 13 bases between. The CDR3 sequence is 15 residues long. CDR1 MGHRA and CDR2 YSYEKL come from the germline V gene. The DNA for the CDR3 is TGCGCCAGCAGCCAAGAGGCGACAGCTCCTTATGGCTACACCTTC. Encoded protein: CASSQEATAPYGYTF.

J is TRBJ1-1 and V is TRBV6-5; tentative D call: TRBD1 (5 bases). Germline V lookup: CDR1 MNHEY, CDR2 SVGAGI. V lost 5 bases, J lost 2 bases, and 15 bases lay in between. The CDR3 is 15 amino acids. The CDR3 loop is CASSRGSGINTEAFF. CDR3 coding DNA: TGTGCCAGCAGTAGGGGTTCAGGGATAAACACTGAAGCTTTCTTT.

The chain employs TRBV5-8 and TRBJ1-3, with 7 bases aligning to TRBD1. The germline V gene encodes CDR1 SGHTS and CDR2 YDEGEE. This CDR3 comprises 15 residues. J was trimmed by 3 bases and V by 5 bases; bases with no gene match: 8. CDR3 bases: TGTGCCAGCAGTCCAGACAGGGTGTTTGGAAACACCATATATTTT. This gives the protein CASSPDRVFGNTIYF.